Below, 19 T cell receptor beta chains from the same sample are listed, as sequenced in a study of blood T cell repertoires in COVID-19. The table came from immunoSEQ multiplex PCR; TCRdb's copy has only in-frame clones and leaves some out. The sample yields around 300,000 clones, around 90% seen once. The sequenced sample consisted of PBMCs or T cells enriched from blood (not recorded which). The receptors originated from a woman between 50 and 59 years old who had recovered from COVID-19.

The sample holds a few counts of this clone. The chain employs TRBV19 and TRBJ1-5; 10 nucleotides match TRBD1. The CDR3 has 17 amino acids. CDR1 is LNHDA, CDR2 SQIVND, per germline (reference sequence). With 4 bases clipped from V and 2 bases from J, the junction kept 8 bases outside the gene matches. CDR3 amino acids: CASSRKGTGDGNQPQHF. CDR3 in DNA: TGTGCCAGTAGTAGAAAGGGGACAGGGGATGGCAATCAGCCCCAGCATTTT.

V is TRBV7-2 and J is TRBJ2-1; 7 bases line up with TRBD1. With 5 bases clipped from V and 5 bases from J, the junction kept 9 bases outside the gene matches. This CDR3 spans 15 amino acids. Germline V lookup: CDR1 SGHTA, CDR2 FQGNSA. The CDR3 spells CASSLTGLDNNEQFF. The CDR3 DNA reads TGTGCCAGCAGCCTGACAGGGCTGGACAACAATGAGCAGTTCTTC.

This chain connects TRBV5-4 to TRBJ1-5; 11 nucleotides agree with TRBD1. CDR1 is SGHNT and CDR2 is YYREEE in the germline V gene (reference sequence). The CDR3 covers 16 residues. Losses at the gene ends were 3 bases for V and 6 bases for J; bases not matched to a gene: 8. Here the CDR3 DNA reads TGTGCCAGCAGCTGGACCGGACAGGGGGCAGGTCAGCCCCAGCATTTT. The encoded protein is CASSWTGQGAGQPQHF.

The chain uses TRBV4-3 and TRBJ2-7, with TRBD2 identical over 9 bases. The CDR3 consists of 16 residues. Trimming cost V 0 bases and J 1 base; bases outside gene matches: 4. Per germline, CDR1 LGHNA and CDR2 YSLEER. The CDR3 DNA follows: TGCGCCAGCAGCCAAGATTATAGCGGGAGATCCTACGAGCAGTACTTC. This translates into CASSQDYSGRSYEQYF.

The chain carries TRBV5-1 and TRBJ2-1; D is perhaps TRBD1 (6 bases). Germline V gene sequence: CDR1 SGHRS, CDR2 YFSETQ. CDR3 length: 15 amino acids. V was cut by 0 bases and J by 5 bases, with 12 bases left in between. The CDR3 region is CASSLGDRTHNEQFF. Written as DNA, the CDR3 is TGCGCCAGCAGCTTGGGAGACAGGACGCACAATGAGCAGTTCTTC.

J is TRBJ2-1 and V is TRBV29-1, with 10 bases that match TRBD2. With V trimmed by 4 bases and J by 2 bases, 5 bases remained unmatched. Germline CDR1 is SQVTM and CDR2 is ANQGSEA. The CDR3 length is 15 residues. The DNA of the CDR3 is TGCAGCGTTGGTCTTAGCGGGAGGACCTACAATGAGCAGTTCTTC. Amino acids: CSVGLSGRTYNEQFF.

The rearrangement uses TRBV27 and TRBJ2-3; 11 bases are shared with TRBD2. The CDR3 covers 16 residues. Losses at the gene ends were 7 bases for V and 3 bases for J; bases not matched to a gene: 9. CDR1 MNHEY and CDR2 SMNVEV come from the germline V gene (reference sequence). The CDR3 loop reads CASTPHGTSGTDTQYF. CDR3 nucleotide sequence: TGTGCCAGCACTCCCCACGGGACTAGCGGAACAGATACGCAGTATTTT.

This chain connects TRBV6-5 to TRBJ1-2; 12 bases agree with TRBD1. V gave up 4 bases and J gave up 13 bases; unmatched junction bases: 10. The CDR3 is 14 amino acids. Germline values: CDR1 MNHEY, CDR2 SVGAGI. CDR3 amino acids: CASSLPGQGAKSTF. The CDR3 DNA is TGTGCCAGCAGTTTACCGGGACAGGGGGCGAAGAGCACCTTC.

The chain recombines TRBV5-4 with TRBJ1-1; D is possibly TRBD1 (6 bases). The CDR3 contains 16 residues. The germline V gene has CDR1 SGHNT and CDR2 YYREEE (reference sequence). V lost 5 bases to trimming and J lost 4 bases, with 21 bases between them. The CDR3 sequence is CASSPLSRGLGTEAFF. In nucleotides, the CDR3 is TGTGCCAGCAGTCCCCTCTCCAGGGGATTGGGCACTGAAGCTTTCTTT. The whole variable domain, filled in from reference TRBV5-4 and TRBJ1-1, reads ETGVTQSPTHLIKTRGQQVTLRCSSQSGHNTVSWYQQALGQGPQFIFQYYREEENGRGNFPPRFSGLQFPNYSSELNVNALELDDSALYLCASSPLSRGLGTEAFFGQGTRLTVV.

The chain combines TRBV4-3 with TRBJ2-2; 7 bases are a match to TRBD2. CDR1 is LGHNA, CDR2 YSLEER, per germline. The length of the CDR3 is 18 residues. V lost 6 bases, J lost 5 bases, and 18 bases stayed unmatched. The CDR3 nucleotides are TGCGCCAGCAGTCGATCTACCTTTGCGGGAGAATTTACCGGGGAGCTGTTTTTT. Protein sequence: CASSRSTFAGEFTGELFF.

This chain links TRBV7-2 with TRBJ1-2, with TRBD1 as a possible D gene (5 bases). V was shortened by 5 bases and J by 8 bases, with 24 bases between the two germline ends. Germline V gene sequence: CDR1 SGHTA, CDR2 FQGNSA. CDR3 size: 16 residues. The CDR3 region has the DNA TGTGCCAGCAGCCCAGGCGGACATCCGGAAAGCGGGGGCTACACCTTC. This codes for CASSPGGHPESGGYTF.

This clone was counted only a few times. The chain has TRBV6-2 or TRBV6-3 and TRBJ1-5; 10 bases are a match to TRBD1. V lost 6 bases to trimming and J lost 1 base; unmatched junction nucleotides: 15. Germline CDR1 MNHEY, CDR2 SVGEGT. The CDR3 has 19 amino acids. For the CDR3, the DNA is TGTGCCAGCAGCGCCGGGACAGGGGCTTTCGTTGGGAGCAATCAGCCCCAGCATTTT. Translation gives CASSAGTGAFVGSNQPQHF.

This clone occurred a few times. The chain employs TRBV25-1 and TRBJ2-2, with a possible D match to TRBD2 (6 bases). CDR1 MGHDK and CDR2 SYGVNS come from the germline V gene. V was clipped by 4 bases and J by 1 base, with 13 bases between them. The CDR3 covers 16 residues. CDR3 sequence reads: CASSGPGTWNTGELFF. In DNA form, the CDR3 reads TGTGCCAGCAGTGGGCCCGGGACTTGGAACACCGGGGAGCTGTTTTTT.

This clone has a single count. Other DNA sequences of this sample code for an identical CDR3. J is TRBJ1-2 and V is TRBV18; 8 bases fit TRBD1. The V gene end was trimmed by 3 bases and the J gene end by 4 bases; junction bases not matched to a gene: 1. This CDR3 has 13 amino acids. Germline-derived CDR1 and CDR2 are KGHSH and LQKENI. The CDR3 region has the DNA TGTGCCAGCTCACCCGGGACAGGCTATGGCTACACCTTC. It is translated as CASSPGTGYGYTF. Full variable domain (rest looked up from reference TRBV18 and TRBJ1-2): NAGVMQNPRHLVRRRGQEARLRCSPMKGHSHVYWYRQLPEEGLKFMVYLQKENIIDESGMPKERFSAEFPKEGPSILRIQQVVRGDSAAYFCASSPGTGYGYTFGSGTRLTVV.

This chain connects TRBV3-1 (or the pseudogene TRBV3-2) to TRBJ2-7; TRBD1 agrees at 9 bases. V dropped 5 bases and J dropped 1; count of bases not matched to a gene: 12. This CDR3 spans 17 amino acids. In germline, CDR1 is LGHDT, CDR2 YNNKEL (reference sequence). CDR3 loop: CASSSGTGSIGSYEQYF. In DNA, the CDR3 is TGTGCCAGCAGCTCCGGGACAGGGAGCATCGGGTCCTACGAGCAGTACTTC.

The J gene is TRBJ2-7, the V gene TRBV7-2; 9 nucleotides agree with TRBD1. This CDR3 has 16 residues. Germline loops: CDR1 SGHTA, CDR2 FQGNSA. The ends lost 0 bases at V and 4 bases at J; junction bases unmatched: 7. CDR3 in amino acids: CASSLASQGAPYEQYF. The CDR3 coding sequence is TGTGCCAGCAGCTTAGCTTCACAGGGGGCGCCGTACGAGCAGTACTTC.

This sequence joins TRBV5-4 and TRBJ1-6; 11 bases are shared with TRBD1. Germline values: CDR1 SGHNT, CDR2 YYREEE (reference sequence). This CDR3 has 16 residues. V was clipped by 4 bases and J by 5 bases; unmatched bases: 5. DNA for the CDR3: TGTGCCAGCAGCCCCGGACAGGGGGCTAATAATTCACCCCTCCACTTT. Translated: CASSPGQGANNSPLHF.

The V call is TRBV6-2 or TRBV6-3, the J call TRBJ2-3; 7 nucleotides line up with TRBD2. The ends lost 2 bases at V and 5 bases at J; junction bases unmatched: 10. Germline lookup yields CDR1 MNHEY and CDR2 SVGEGT. CDR3 length: 16 residues. The chain's CDR3 is CASSYRGGSRKDTQYF. CDR3 sequence (DNA): TGTGCCAGCAGTTACCGAGGCGGGAGTCGGAAAGATACGCAGTATTTT.

The CDR3 sequence: CASSLNGGSRNQPQHF. DNA for the CDR3: TGTGCCAGCAGTTTAAACGGGGGGTCTCGCAATCAGCCCCAGCATTTT. V gene TRBV28 combines with J gene TRBJ1-5, with D perhaps matching TRBD1 (5 bases). V lost 2 bases, J lost 2 bases, and 13 bases lay in between. The CDR3 totals 16 residues. The germline V gene encodes CDR1 MDHEN and CDR2 SYDVKM.